These 18 T cell receptor beta chains came from one sample sequenced in a study of cytomegalovirus exposure and HLA in healthy donors. Primers included in the PCR were 60 Vbeta and 13 Jbeta primers. TCRdb's table, derived via immunoSEQ multiplex PCR, lists solely in-frame clones and lacks some. The sample records approximately 100,000 clones, less than 10% being singletons. Source material: PBMCs. The source of these receptors is a man aged 45-65 years in good health and CMV-seropositive.

About this clone itself: In this CDR3 the conserved last residue, phenylalanine or tryptophan, is missing, so a read error is likely. The gene calls are TRBV6-1 and TRBJ2-2, with 11 bases identical to TRBD2. The germline V gene encodes CDR1 MNHNS and CDR2 SASEGT. CDR3 length: 16 residues. CDR3: CASSEGGSGRAGELFV. The CDR3 DNA reads as TGTGCAAGCAGTGAAGGAGGTAGCGGGAGGGCCGGGGAGCTGTTTGTT.

This clone was seen only a few times. The V gene is TRBV13, the J gene TRBJ2-7; D is possibly TRBD2 (5 bases). Looked up from germline, CDR1 is PRHDT and CDR2 is FYEKMQ (reference sequence). V lost 5 bases, J lost 7 bases, and 18 bases lay in between. The CDR3 consists of 14 residues. The CDR3, as DNA: TGTGCCAGCAGCGGAGCCGTTGCCCCGGGGGAGCAGTACTTC. Translated: CASSGAVAPGEQYF.

This sequence joins TRBV5-6 and TRBJ1-1; tentative D call: TRBD1 (6 bases). The CDR3 totals 16 residues. V was shortened by 5 bases and J by 0 bases, with 17 bases between the two germline ends. Germline CDR1 is SGHDT and CDR2 is YYEEEE. The DNA for the CDR3 is TGTGCCAGCAGGACCGGGACACCGAACTTGAACACTGAAGCTTTCTTT. Translation: CASRTGTPNLNTEAFF.

This clone was seen a few times. The chain employs TRBV10-2 and TRBJ2-7; TRBD1 might be the D (5 bases). The CDR3 covers 12 residues. V was shortened by 7 bases and J by 5 bases, with 12 bases between the two germline ends. Germline CDR1 is WSHSY and CDR2 is SAAADI. CDR3 sequence (DNA): TGCGCCAGCATAAGGGGCATGGACGAGCAGTACTTC. It yields the protein CASIRGMDEQYF.

The chain links TRBV6-5 to TRBJ2-2, with 7 bases fitting TRBD2. The CDR3 has 15 amino acids. CDR1 and CDR2 (germline): MNHEY, SVGAGI. V shed 5 bases, J shed 4 bases, and the junction held 7 bases outside the gene matches. The DNA for the CDR3 is TGTGCCAGCAGTCGGACTAGGCAGGGCACCGGGGAGCTGTTTTTT. Translating gives CASSRTRQGTGELFF.

The chain is built from TRBV10-3 and TRBJ2-1, with D hard to call. Germline V gene data show CDR1 as ENHRY and CDR2 as SYGVKD. The CDR3 spans 16 residues. The ends were cut back, 3 bases at V and 0 bases at J, with 12 bases in the middle. In DNA form, the CDR3 reads TGTGCCATCAGTGACCGCGGTCAGAGCTCCTACAATGAGCAGTTCTTC. Protein product: CAISDRGQSSYNEQFF.

This clone showed up just a few times. This chain joins TRBV27 and TRBJ2-5; 10 bases line up with TRBD1. TRBJ2-7 matches the DNA end more closely, so the J call is doubtful. This CDR3 region has 15 residues. Germline V gene sequence: CDR1 MNHEY, CDR2 SMNVEV (reference sequence). CDR3 nucleotides: TGTGCCAGCAGTTTATCGGGGACAGGGGTATACGAGCAGTACTTC. The encoded protein is CASSLSGTGVYEQYF.

This clone was counted many times. J is TRBJ2-2 and V is TRBV9; maybe TRBD1 (6 bases). V lost 4 bases, J lost 0 bases, and 10 bases lay in between. The CDR3 is made up of 15 amino acids. The germline V gene encodes CDR1 SGDLS and CDR2 YYNGEE. Here the CDR3 DNA reads TGTGCCAGCAGCCGGACAGTCTCGAACACCGGGGAGCTGTTTTTT. The encoded protein is CASSRTVSNTGELFF.

The rearrangement links TRBV30 to TRBJ2-5, with 10 bases matching TRBD2. Germline V gene sequence: CDR1 GTSNPN, CDR2 SVGIG (reference sequence). V gave up 4 bases and J gave up 4 bases; unmatched junction bases: 12. The CDR3 has 16 amino acids. The CDR3 spells CAWIQDRAGGRETQYF. In DNA form, the CDR3 reads TGTGCCTGGATTCAGGACAGAGCGGGAGGGCGAGAGACCCAGTACTTC.

The chain carries TRBV7-8 and TRBJ2-2; maybe TRBD1 (5 bases). Trimming cost V 5 bases and J 7 bases, with 11 bases left between them. CDR3 size: 13 residues. Germline values: CDR1 SGHVS, CDR2 FQNEAQ. The CDR3 sequence is CASSRDQGGELFF. DNA of the CDR3: TGTGCCAGCAGCCGCGACCAGGGCGGGGAGCTGTTTTTT.

The chain has TRBV2 and TRBJ1-5; 7 nucleotides match TRBD1. This CDR3 is built from 16 residues. V lost 0 bases to trimming and J lost 5 bases; unmatched junction nucleotides: 7. CDR1 and CDR2 from the germline V gene are SNHLY and FYNNEI. CDR3 region: CASSEASGQYYQPQHF. The DNA of the CDR3 is TGTGCCAGCAGTGAAGCCTCGGGACAGTACTATCAGCCCCAGCATTTT. Together with reference TRBV2 and TRBJ1-5, the CDR3 gives the full variable domain: EPEVTQTPSHQVTQMGQEVILRCVPISNHLYFYWYRQILGQKVEFLVSFYNNEISEKSEIFDDQFSVERPDGSNFTLKIRSTKLEDSAMYFCASSEASGQYYQPQHFGDGTRLSIL.

The genes are TRBV6-5 and TRBJ1-5; weak D call: TRBD1 (5 bases). This CDR3 spans 15 amino acids. Germline CDR1 and CDR2: MNHEY and SVGAGI. Between the trimmed V and J ends, which lost 4 bases and 6 bases, there was a span of 16 bases. The CDR3 DNA reads TGTGCCAGCAGTTCGGAGGGCCGGGGGATTCAGCCCCAGCATTTT. It codes for CASSSEGRGIQPQHF.

V usage is TRBV5-6 and J usage is TRBJ2-2, with 8 bases that match TRBD1. The CDR3 is 17 residues long. CDR1 is SGHDT, CDR2 YYEEEE, per germline. The trim removed 6 bases at V and 2 bases at J, leaving 12 bases unmatched. The CDR3 reads CASNPNMGTGNTGELFF. In DNA form, the CDR3 reads TGTGCCAGCAACCCAAACATGGGGACAGGAAACACCGGGGAGCTGTTTTTT.

This clone was counted a few times. CDR3: CASSFGGSRYEQFF. The CDR3 DNA is TGTGCCAGCAGTTTCGGCGGGAGTAGGTATGAGCAGTTCTTC. The rearrangement links TRBV27 to TRBJ2-1, with 7 bases fitting TRBD2. Germline trimming cut 3 bases from V and 8 bases from J; bases unmatched to any gene: 7. This CDR3 is 14 amino acids long. The germline V gene has CDR1 MNHEY and CDR2 SMNVEV (reference sequence).

This clone has just a few counts. The V call is TRBV28, the J call TRBJ2-7; no firm D call. V lost 1 base to trimming and J lost 4 bases, with 14 bases between them. Germline assignment: CDR1 MDHEN and CDR2 SYDVKM. This CDR3 comprises 15 residues. The CDR3 DNA is TGTGCCAGCAGTTTATACCGGGTGAGGTTATACGAGCAGTACTTC. The encoded protein is CASSLYRVRLYEQYF. The entire variable domain, with the rest obtained from reference TRBV28 and TRBJ2-7, is as follows: DVKVTQSSRYLVKRTGEKVFLECVQDMDHENMFWYRQDPGLGLRLIYFSYDVKMKEKGDIPEGYSVSREKKERFSLILESASTNQTSMYLCASSLYRVRLYEQYFGPGTRLTVT.

Remarks on this clone: Other DNA sequences of this sample code for an identical CDR3. The chain recombines TRBV27 with TRBJ1-5; tentatively, D is TRBD1 (5 bases). CDR3 length equals 14 residues. Germline assignment: CDR1 MNHEY and CDR2 SMNVEV (reference sequence). The V gene lost 2 bases and the J gene lost 7 bases, with 12 bases spanning the gap. CDR3 loop: CASSLRQGGQPQHF. The CDR3 DNA is TGTGCCAGCAGTTTAAGGCAGGGCGGACAGCCCCAGCATTTT.

This clone was recorded a few times. The V call is TRBV5-5, the J call TRBJ1-5; D is possibly TRBD1 (6 bases). V gave up 0 bases and J gave up 3 bases, with 13 bases separating them. Germline V CDR1 and CDR2: SGHKS, YYEKEE (reference sequence). This CDR3 region has 16 residues. The CDR3 loop is CASSLGAGEINQPQHF. CDR3 bases: TGTGCCAGCAGCTTGGGTGCAGGGGAAATCAATCAGCCCCAGCATTTT.

The chain couples TRBV5-4 to TRBJ2-6, with 11 bases that match TRBD1. CDR1 and CDR2 (germline): SGHNT, YYREEE (reference sequence). This CDR3 has 17 amino acids. V was clipped by 3 bases and J by 4 bases; unmatched bases: 6. The CDR3 here is CASSSRDRGNGANVLTF. CDR3 DNA sequence: TGTGCCAGCAGCTCCCGGGACAGGGGGAACGGGGCCAACGTCCTGACTTTC.